This passage covers 19 T cell receptor beta chains from one sample sequenced in a study of blood T cell repertoires in COVID-19. Assay used: immunoSEQ multiplex PCR; TCRdb lists only in-frame clones, some missing. Altogether 150,000 to 190,000 clones are present, 80% to 90% being singletons, with the ten largest covering about 7.3%. Sequencing was done on a sample of PBMCs or T cells enriched from blood (not recorded which). These receptors were obtained from a man aged 45-60 years who had recovered from COVID-19.

The chain couples TRBV7-2 to TRBJ2-5, with TRBD2 identical over 14 bases. The CDR3 loop spans 15 amino acids. Trimming removed 6 bases from V and 4 bases from J; junction bases left unmatched: 4. Germline V gives CDR1 SGHTA, CDR2 FQGNSA. The CDR3, as DNA: TGTGCCAGCAGGACTAGCGGGGGGGCGGGAGAGACCCAGTACTTC. It yields the protein CASRTSGGAGETQYF.

Concerning this clone: The same CDR3 arises from other DNA sequences in this sample as well. The J gene is TRBJ2-2, the V gene TRBV11-2; TRBD2 matches 9 bases. The germline V gene has CDR1 SGHAT and CDR2 FQNNGV. Trimming at V came to 5 bases and at J to 7 bases, leaving 14 bases not matched to a gene. The CDR3 has 17 residues. Here the CDR3 reads CASSTRLAGGLFGELFF. The CDR3 nucleotides are TGTGCCAGCAGCACTAGACTCGCGGGGGGGCTTTTCGGGGAGCTGTTTTTT.

The V gene is TRBV2, the J gene TRBJ2-3; TRBD1 might be the D (6 bases). Germline values: CDR1 SNHLY, CDR2 FYNNEI. Trimming removed 6 bases at V and 3 bases at J, with 13 bases between. The CDR3 length is 14 residues. Here the CDR3 DNA reads TGTGCCAGCAGGGGGACATTGGGGACAGATACGCAGTATTTT. It yields the protein CASRGTLGTDTQYF.

This clone was seen once. The chain has TRBV18 and TRBJ1-3, with TRBD1 matching 9 bases. The V gene end was trimmed by 4 bases and the J gene end by 3 bases; junction bases not matched to a gene: 7. Germline CDR1 reads KGHSH; CDR2 reads LQKENI. This CDR3 has 16 amino acids. Here the CDR3 reads CASSLTGTGNGNTIYF. In DNA, the CDR3 is TGTGCCAGCTCACTCACCGGGACAGGGAATGGAAACACCATATATTTT. Looking up the rest from reference TRBV18 and TRBJ1-3 gives the full variable domain: NAGVMQNPRHLVRRRGQEARLRCSPMKGHSHVYWYRQLPEEGLKFMVYLQKENIIDESGMPKERFSAEFPKEGPSILRIQQVVRGDSAAYFCASSLTGTGNGNTIYFGEGSWLTVV.

The V call is TRBV4-3, the J call TRBJ2-1; 7 bases map to TRBD2. Germline CDR1 is LGHNA and CDR2 is YSLEER. J lost 4 bases, V lost 0 bases, and 6 bases had no gene match. This CDR3 is 16 amino acids long. The CDR3 reads CASSQEWWGGYNEQFF. The CDR3 nucleotides read TGCGCCAGCAGCCAAGAATGGTGGGGGGGTTACAATGAGCAGTTCTTC.

The chain recombines TRBV3-1 (or the pseudogene TRBV3-2) with TRBJ1-2, with 7 bases matching TRBD1. This CDR3 is 15 amino acids long. Trimming took 4 bases from V and 1 from J; bases not matched to a gene: 6. Germline V gives CDR1 LGHDT, CDR2 YNNKEL (reference sequence). The CDR3 DNA reads TGTGCCAGCAGCCCTTATCGACAGGGTAACTATGGCTACACCTTC. It translates to CASSPYRQGNYGYTF.

This clone appeared many times. This sequence joins TRBV4-2 and TRBJ2-3, with 11 bases fitting TRBD2. This CDR3 contains 16 residues. Per the germline V gene, CDR1 is LGHNA and CDR2 is YNFKEQ. J lost 4 bases, V lost 0 bases, and 3 bases had no gene match. CDR3 DNA sequence: TGTGCCAGCAGCCAAGATCTAGCGGGGGGCCCAGATACGCAGTATTTT. Its protein product is CASSQDLAGGPDTQYF.

The V call is TRBV13, the J call TRBJ2-3; D remains unclear. Germline V lookup: CDR1 PRHDT, CDR2 FYEKMQ (reference sequence). The CDR3 has 15 residues. V lost 1 base to trimming and J lost 0 bases, with 8 bases between them. CDR3 residues: CASSLELASTDTQYF. CDR3 DNA sequence: TGTGCCAGCAGCTTAGAACTCGCTAGCACAGATACGCAGTATTTT.

V is TRBV2 and J is TRBJ2-1; TRBD1 might be the D (5 bases). V lost 7 bases to trimming and J lost 7 bases, with 29 bases between them. CDR3 length: 18 residues. CDR1 SNHLY and CDR2 FYNNEI come from the germline V gene. The CDR3 region has the DNA TGTGCCAGCATTTCGAGGTATTACGACAGAGGAGACACGAATGAGCAGTTCTTC. Residues: CASISRYYDRGDTNEQFF.

This chain joins TRBV4-3 and TRBJ1-3, with TRBD1 matching 10 bases. The CDR3 is 15 amino acids. The trim removed 0 bases at V and 7 bases at J, leaving 3 bases unmatched. CDR1 and CDR2 from the germline V gene are LGHNA and YSLEER. The CDR3 loop reads CASSQDRTGGNTIYF. The CDR3 DNA reads TGCGCCAGCAGCCAAGACCGGACAGGGGGTAACACCATATATTTT.

The CDR3 here is CASSLEGTGGFGYTF. The CDR3 nucleotides are TGCGCCAGCAGCTTGGAGGGGACAGGGGGCTTTGGCTACACCTTC. The chain links TRBV5-1 to TRBJ1-2, with 12 bases that match TRBD1. Germline trimming cut 0 bases from V and 7 bases from J; bases unmatched to any gene: 4. Germline V CDR1 and CDR2: SGHRS, YFSETQ. The CDR3 has 15 amino acids.

The gene calls are TRBV19 and TRBJ1-6; D is possibly TRBD1 (6 bases). The length of the CDR3 is 13 residues. Germline lookup yields CDR1 LNHDA and CDR2 SQIVND (reference sequence). The V and J ends lost 9 bases and 5 bases respectively, with 11 bases between them. CDR3 nucleotides: TGTGCCAGCGCTGGACAGAATAATTCACCCCTCCACTTT. Translation gives CASAGQNNSPLHF. The whole variable domain, remainder taken from reference TRBV19 and TRBJ1-6, is DGGITQSPKYLFRKEGQNVTLSCEQNLNHDAMYWYRQDPGQGLRLIYYSQIVNDFQKGDIAEGYSVSREKKESFPLTVTSAQKNPTAFYLCASAGQNNSPLHFGNGTRLTVT.

This clone appeared a few times. V is TRBV19 and J is TRBJ1-6, with no clear D. The germline V gene encodes CDR1 LNHDA and CDR2 SQIVND (reference sequence). CDR3 size: 13 residues. With 6 bases removed from V and 9 bases from J, the gap between germline ends came to 12 bases. CDR3: CASSSGSSSPLHF. DNA of the CDR3: TGTGCCAGTAGCAGCGGGTCGAGTTCACCCCTCCACTTT. The full variable domain, rest sourced from reference TRBV19 and TRBJ1-6, is DGGITQSPKYLFRKEGQNVTLSCEQNLNHDAMYWYRQDPGQGLRLIYYSQIVNDFQKGDIAEGYSVSREKKESFPLTVTSAQKNPTAFYLCASSSGSSSPLHFGNGTRLTVT.

The chain recombines TRBV5-4 with TRBJ2-3; D is unresolved. The CDR3 runs 14 residues. Trimming cost V 5 bases and J 1 base, with 11 bases left between them. Germline V gene lookup returns CDR1 SGHNT and CDR2 YYREEE (reference sequence). The CDR3, as DNA: TGTGCCAGCAGGTTGTCCAGTGGCACAGATACGCAGTATTTT. Translating gives CASRLSSGTDTQYF.

The rearrangement uses TRBV6-5 and TRBJ1-2, with 7 bases that match TRBD1. The CDR3 has 13 residues. Germline V gene data show CDR1 as MNHEY and CDR2 as SVGAGI. V was pared by 3 bases and J by 7 bases, with 5 bases of the junction left unmatched. DNA of the CDR3: TGTGCCAGCAGTTATGGGACAGCGGCTGGCTACACCTTC. Translating gives CASSYGTAAGYTF.

There are a few counts of this clone. The chain employs TRBV30 and TRBJ2-3; 8 bases are shared with TRBD2. Germline assignment: CDR1 GTSNPN and CDR2 SVGIG (reference sequence). J lost 1 base, V lost 0 bases, and 9 bases had no gene match. This CDR3 region has 17 residues. CDR3 sequence: CAWSVRGGGPGTDTQYF. DNA for the CDR3: TGTGCCTGGAGTGTACGAGGCGGGGGGCCAGGCACAGATACGCAGTATTTT. The full variable domain, with the rest looked up from reference TRBV30 and TRBJ2-3, is SQTIHQWPATLVQPVGSPLSLECTVEGTSNPNLYWYRQAAGRGLQLLFYSVGIGQISSEVPQNLSASRPQDRQFILSSKKLLLSDSGFYLCAWSVRGGGPGTDTQYFGPGTRLTVL.

The genes are TRBV11-3 and TRBJ2-2; 8 bases agree with TRBD1. Germline V CDR1 and CDR2: SGHNT, YENEEA. The length of the CDR3 is 16 residues. The trim removed 5 bases at V and 4 bases at J, leaving 9 bases unmatched. CDR3 protein: CASSKRQGTSTGELFF. CDR3 sequence (DNA): TGTGCCAGCAGCAAGCGACAGGGGACTTCCACCGGGGAGCTGTTTTTT.

The J gene is TRBJ2-7, the V gene TRBV29-1; tentative D call: TRBD1 (5 bases). The V end was cut by 3 bases, the J end by 2 bases, with 11 bases between. The CDR3 is made up of 13 amino acids. Germline V CDR1 and CDR2: SQVTM, ANQGSEA. The CDR3 DNA follows: TGCAGCGTTGATTCGGGCAGGGCCTACGAGCAGTACTTC. It specifies CSVDSGRAYEQYF.

This sequence joins TRBV24-1 and TRBJ2-3; D might be TRBD1 (6 bases). The length of the CDR3 is 16 residues. Germline loops: CDR1 KGHDR, CDR2 SFDVKD. The V and J ends lost 2 bases and 2 bases respectively, with 13 bases between them. The DNA for the CDR3 is TGTGCCACCAGTGATTCCCGACAGGCAAACACAGATACGCAGTATTTT. This translates into CATSDSRQANTDTQYF.